These T cell receptor beta chains were read from a single sample in a study of cytomegalovirus exposure and HLA in healthy donors. This table comes from immunoSEQ multiplex PCR, and its TCRdb copy is limited to in-frame clones, with some not included. The sample has about 160,000 clones; approximately 70% are singletons. Sequencing input: PBMCs. These TCRs come from a middle-aged man in good health and CMV-seropositive. The CDR3 runs from the conserved cysteine through the conserved F or W. The D gene is left open where the match is weak. Size tells how often a clone was seen (once, few, many) or the class of an expanded clone, and some rows leave it out.

clone size | D gene | J gene | V gene | CDR3 protein | CDR3 DNA
- | TRBD2 | TRBJ2-5 | TRBV2 | CASSLAGGFETQYF | TGTGCCAGCAGTCTAGCGGGGGGGTTTGAGACCCAGTACTTC
- | TRBD2 | TRBJ2-7 | TRBV7-9 | CASSPPLAGGRGSYEQYF | TGTGCCAGCAGCCCACCTCTAGCGGGGGGGAGAGGGTCCTACGAGCAGTACTTC
once | TRBD1 | TRBJ2-7 | TRBV6-5 | CASSYLTGGMLEQYF | TGTGCCAGCAGTTACCTGACAGGGGGCATGTTGGAGCAGTACTTC
- | - | TRBJ2-1 | TRBV7-3 | CASSPGPVNEQFF | TGTGCCAGCAGCCCCGGTCCCGTCAATGAGCAGTTCTTC
- | TRBD1 | TRBJ2-7 | TRBV27 | CASSIPGTGQEQYF | TGTGCCAGCAGTATTCCAGGGACAGGGCAGGAGCAGTACTTC
- | TRBD2 | TRBJ2-7 | TRBV6-6 | CASRTGTNPFYEQYF | TGTGCCAGCAGGACCGGGACTAACCCTTTCTACGAGCAGTACTTC
- | - | TRBJ2-2 | TRBV6-6 | CASSYSQGGQAGELFF | TGTGCCAGCAGTTACTCACAGGGAGGGCAGGCCGGGGAGCTGTTTTTT
once | TRBD1 | TRBJ1-5 | TRBV19 | CASSIRRQGANQPQHF | TGTGCCAGTAGTATAAGGCGGCAGGGGGCGAATCAGCCCCAGCATTTT
- | - | TRBJ1-3 | TRBV7-7 | CASSPPPRTSSGNTIYF | TGTGCTAGCAGTCCTCCCCCGCGGACATCCTCTGGAAACACCATATATTTT
- | - | TRBJ1-1 | TRBV19 | CASSIAGSGGTEAFF | TGTGCCAGTAGTATAGCAGGGTCGGGCGGCACTGAAGCTTTCTTT
- | - | TRBJ1-1 | TRBV6-6 | CASSRDIEAFF | TGTGCCAGCAGCAGGGACATTGAAGCTTTCTTT
- | TRBD1 | TRBJ2-7 | TRBV30 | CAWTTGGGSYEQYF | TGTGCCTGGACCACAGGGGGAGGTTCCTACGAGCAGTACTTC
- | - | TRBJ1-2 | TRBV6-1 | CASSARTEPNYGYTF | TGTGCCAGCAGTGCTAGGACAGAGCCTAACTATGGCTACACCTTC
- | TRBD2 | TRBJ2-7 | TRBV7-8 | CASSGGEGSGYEQYF | TGTGCCAGCAGCGGAGGGGAGGGGAGCGGCTACGAGCAGTACTTC
- | - | TRBJ2-6 | TRBV5-4 | CASSPDSGANVLTF | TGTGCCAGCAGCCCAGACTCTGGGGCCAACGTCCTGACTTTC
- | TRBD1 | TRBJ2-7 | TRBV5-1 | CASSQIRQGVVYEQYF | TGCGCCAGCAGTCAGATTAGACAGGGGGTAGTCTACGAGCAGTACTTC
- | TRBD2 | TRBJ2-1 | TRBV7-6 | CASKGLAGGGYNEQFF | TGTGCCAGCAAGGGACTAGCGGGGGGTGGATACAATGAGCAGTTCTTC
few | - | TRBJ2-5 | TRBV27 | CASSLWPQETQYF | TGTGCCAGCAGTTTGTGGCCCCAAGAGACCCAGTACTTC
- | - | TRBJ2-2 | TRBV19 | CASSIDLGGELFF | TGTGCCAGTAGTATAGATCTCGGCGGGGAGCTGTTTTTT
- | TRBD1 | TRBJ2-7 | TRBV4-3 | CATLRDRVPYEQYF | TGCGCCACATTGAGGGACAGGGTTCCCTACGAGCAGTACTTC
- | TRBD1 | TRBJ1-2 | TRBV9 | CASSDWTGDYGYTF | TGTGCCAGCAGCGACTGGACAGGCGATTATGGCTACACCTTC
- | - | TRBJ1-1 | TRBV4-1 | CASSPRMGQVTEAFF | TGCGCCAGCAGCCCAAGAATGGGGCAGGTGACTGAAGCTTTCTTT
- | - | TRBJ1-3 | TRBV4-3 | CASSQDSAQAHSGNTIYF | TGCGCCAGCAGCCAAGATTCGGCGCAGGCCCACTCTGGAAACACCATATATTTT
few | TRBD1 | TRBJ2-7 | TRBV7-2 | CASSFSGTGVHEQYF | TGTGCCAGCAGCTTCTCCGGGACAGGGGTCCACGAGCAGTACTTC